This T cell receptor (beta chain) was captured in a study of CD8 T cells in Susac syndrome. Notes on the study in general: A relatively small number of individuals underwent TCR sequencing and HLA analysis.

Sequencing of TCR beta was carried out in blood CD8+ and CD4+ T cells. Multiple sclerosis controls were treatment-naive patients with stable or active relapsing-remitting disease. Reverse transcription of roughly 0.45 to 1 ug RNA was performed with random hexamers. immunoSEQ multiplex PCR amplified TCR beta CDR3 across 54 Vbeta, 13 Jbeta. MiXCR, run by TCRdb on the immunoSEQ multiplex PCR reads, gives a single entry per CDR3 protein. The sample shows some 300,000 distinct CDR3 sequences, 85% of them seen only once. Details on this clonotype: Its target is not known.

V lost 10 bases, J lost 0 bases, and 13 bases lay in between. Per the germline V gene, CDR1 is MDHEN and CDR2 is SYDVKM. The CDR3 runs 13 residues. This TCR was sampled from a human donor with multiple sclerosis. V gene TRBV28 combines with J gene TRBJ2-7; D may be TRBD2 (6 bases). The sequenced sample consisted of CD8+ T cells from PBMCs. The CDR3 protein is CAIKRAASYEQYF. The CDR3 nucleotides are TGTGCCATTAAGCGGGCCGCCTCCTACGAGCAGTACTTC. The variable domain in full, with the rest retrieved from reference TRBV28 and TRBJ2-7, is DVKVTQSSRYLVKRTGEKVFLECVQDMDHENMFWYRQDPGLGLRLIYFSYDVKMKEKGDIPEGYSVSREKKERFSLILESASTNQTSMYLCAIKRAASYEQYFGPGTRLTVT.